The 6 T cell receptor beta chains below come from one sample, sequenced in a study of regulatory T cells in long-lasting Graves disease. Library construction for TCR beta used iRepertoire HTBI primers and Arm-PCR of CDR3 regions. TCRdb re-analysed the multiplex PCR reads in MiXCR, keeping a single row per CDR3 protein. The repertoire has a few hundred thousand distinct CDR3 sequences, over 15% of them found once; the top ten carry 25% to 30%. Stated time point: newly diagnosed GD, antithyroid drugs for less than 3 months. Extracted RNA from PBMCs served as the source of the TCR library. Another study also made use of these data, one on T cells in Graves' hyperthyroidism and ophthalmopathy.

The sample in question was peripheral blood mononuclear cells (PBMCs), obtained at new diagnosis, from a patient treated with antithyroid drugs. These receptors all come from a man aged 40-55 years with Graves disease.

The sample holds many counts of this clonotype. This chain uses TRBV4-2 with TRBJ2-5; TRBD2 might be the D (8 bases). CDR3 length equals 15 residues. Per the germline V gene, CDR1 is LGHNA and CDR2 is YNFKEQ. Trimming removed 3 bases at V and 3 bases at J, with 14 bases between. The CDR3 sequence is CASSHGRDREETQYF. The CDR3 nucleotides read TGTGCCAGCAGCCACGGGAGGGACAGAGAAGAGACCCAGTACTTC.

This clonotype was seen a handful of times. This rearrangement joins TRBV2 to TRBJ2-3, with D hard to call. V lost 0 bases and J 4 bases, leaving 8 bases between the germline ends. The CDR3 extends over 14 amino acids. The germline V gene has CDR1 SNHLY and CDR2 FYNNEI. CDR3 amino acids: CASSEALYADTQYF. Written as DNA, the CDR3 is TGTGCCAGCAGTGAAGCGCTTTATGCAGATACGCAGTATTTT.

This clonotype was counted between two and nine times. The chain uses TRBV6-1 and TRBJ1-5; 7 bases match TRBD1. The V gene end was trimmed by 5 bases and the J gene end by 2 bases; junction bases not matched to a gene: 9. The CDR3 consists of 16 residues. In germline, CDR1 is MNHNS, CDR2 SASEGT. CDR3 in amino acids: CASSKRQGSGNQPQHF. As DNA, the CDR3 is TGTGCCAGCAGTAAACGACAGGGCAGCGGCAATCAGCCCCAGCATTTT.

On this clonotype: A far larger clone is only one base removed, so a read error is likely. The V gene is TRBV2, the J gene TRBJ2-1, with a weak D call TRBD1 (5 bases). The CDR3 spans 13 residues. CDR1 and CDR2 from the germline V gene are SNHLY and FYNNEI. The CDR3 loop reads CASSLGFRVEQFF. The DNA for the CDR3 is TGCGCCAGCAGCTTGGGGTTCAGGGTCGAGCAGTTCTTC.

This clonotype was seen ten or more times. The chain has TRBV24-1 and TRBJ1-5; no clear D gene. Looked up from germline, CDR1 is KGHDR and CDR2 is SFDVKD. Trimming pared 0 bases from V and 7 bases from J, leaving 3 bases between. The CDR3 is made up of 12 amino acids. The CDR3 region has the DNA TGTGCCACCAGTGATTTGAGGCAGCCCCAGCATTTT. Translated, it gives CATSDLRQPQHF.

This clonotype was counted ten times or more. The chain carries TRBV19 and TRBJ1-1; 9 nucleotides match TRBD1. Germline V gene data show CDR1 as LNHDA and CDR2 as SQIVND (reference sequence). The CDR3 has 13 residues. The J segment lost 8 bases and the V segment lost 4 bases, leaving 5 bases of the junction unmatched. The CDR3 here is CASSTLTGGEAFF. The CDR3, as DNA: TGTGCCAGTAGTACGCTGACAGGGGGAGAAGCTTTCTTT.